These T cell receptor beta chains were read from a single sample in a study of blood T cell repertoires in COVID-19. Libraries were prepared by immunoSEQ multiplex PCR; TCRdb keeps only in-frame clonotypes and omits some of them. The sample shows over 85,000 clones, about 72% of them seen only once. The specimen was peripheral blood. The source is a woman aged 55-69 years with acute or convalescent COVID-19. CDR3s include the opening cysteine and the closing phenylalanine or tryptophan. Fields, in order: J gene, D gene, clone size, V gene, CDR3 DNA, CDR3 protein. D genes are given only for firm matches. Clone sizes are given selectively: once, few, many, or a class where the clone is expanded.

j_gene: TRBJ2-5
d_gene: TRBD2
abundance: NA
v_gene: TRBV4-1
CDR3nt: TGCGCCAGCAGCCGAGGGACTAGCGGGGGGTACCAAGAGACCCAGTACTTC
CDR3aa: CASSRGTSGGYQETQYF

j_gene: TRBJ2-1
d_gene: TRBD2
abundance: NA
v_gene: TRBV5-1
CDR3nt: TGCGCCAGCAGCTTCGGGGGGGTCGAGAATGAGCAGTTCTTC
CDR3aa: CASSFGGVENEQFF

j_gene: TRBJ1-1
d_gene: NA
abundance: NA
v_gene: TRBV7-5
CDR3nt: TGTGCCAGAAGCCCCCGACAGGGGGCAGCCTACACTGAAGCTTTCTTT
CDR3aa: CARSPRQGAAYTEAFF

j_gene: TRBJ2-1
d_gene: TRBD2
abundance: NA
v_gene: TRBV6-5
CDR3nt: TGTGCCGCGGGGGACTCCTACAATGAGCAGTTCTTC
CDR3aa: CAAGDSYNEQFF

j_gene: TRBJ1-6
d_gene: TRBD1
abundance: once
v_gene: TRBV11-1
CDR3nt: TGTGCCAGCAGCCGCGGACAGGGGTATTCACCCCTCCACTTT
CDR3aa: CASSRGQGYSPLHF

j_gene: TRBJ1-3
d_gene: NA
abundance: NA
v_gene: TRBV6-2/TRBV6-3
CDR3nt: TGTGCCAGCAGTTACATTGGAGGGATCATATATTTT
CDR3aa: CASSYIGGIIYF

j_gene: TRBJ1-5
d_gene: NA
abundance: NA
v_gene: TRBV29-1
CDR3nt: TGCAGCGTGGCCCAAAGTTCCGGGAGCAATCAGCCCCAGCATTTT
CDR3aa: CSVAQSSGSNQPQHF

j_gene: TRBJ1-6
d_gene: NA
abundance: NA
v_gene: TRBV12-3/TRBV12-4
CDR3nt: TGTGCCAGTAGAACCAAGAGAAATTCACCCCTCCACTTT
CDR3aa: CASRTKRNSPLHF

j_gene: TRBJ1-2
d_gene: NA
abundance: NA
v_gene: TRBV9
CDR3nt: TGTGCCAGCAGCCAGGGGTTAAAAACGATTTATGGCTACACCTTC
CDR3aa: CASSQGLKTIYGYTF

j_gene: TRBJ1-3
d_gene: NA
abundance: NA
v_gene: TRBV18
CDR3nt: TGTGCCAGCTCACCCCAGGAGGGATTCGGGTACTCTGGAAACACCATATATTTT
CDR3aa: CASSPQEGFGYSGNTIYF

j_gene: TRBJ1-4
d_gene: TRBD1
abundance: many
v_gene: TRBV11-3
CDR3nt: TGTGCCAGCAGCTTTAATGGGACAGGGGGCGTCCTGTGTGAAAAACTGTTTTTT
CDR3aa: CASSFNGTGGVLCEKLFF

j_gene: TRBJ2-7
d_gene: NA
abundance: NA
v_gene: TRBV3-1/TRBV3-2
CDR3nt: TGTGCCAGCAGCCCTCGCTACGAGCAGTACTTC
CDR3aa: CASSPRYEQYF

j_gene: TRBJ1-3
d_gene: NA
abundance: NA
v_gene: TRBV19
CDR3nt: TGTGCCAGTAAGTCGGACAGCTCTGGAAACACCATATATTTT
CDR3aa: CASKSDSSGNTIYF

j_gene: TRBJ1-4
d_gene: NA
abundance: NA
v_gene: TRBV19
CDR3nt: TGTGCCAGTAGTTTCCGACAGGCAACTAATGAAAAACTGTTTTTT
CDR3aa: CASSFRQATNEKLFF

j_gene: TRBJ1-1
d_gene: NA
abundance: few
v_gene: TRBV5-6
CDR3nt: TGTGCCAGCAGCCGCGCCTCGGGGACTGAAGCTTTCTTT
CDR3aa: CASSRASGTEAFF

j_gene: TRBJ1-5
d_gene: NA
abundance: few
v_gene: TRBV10-2
CDR3nt: TGCGCCAGCAGTGACTGGGCCATTAAGCTCGGCAATCAGCCCCAGCATTTT
CDR3aa: CASSDWAIKLGNQPQHF

j_gene: TRBJ1-3
d_gene: NA
abundance: NA
v_gene: TRBV12-3/TRBV12-4
CDR3nt: TGTGCCAGCAGTCACAGGACAGGAAACACCATATATTTT
CDR3aa: CASSHRTGNTIYF

j_gene: TRBJ1-2
d_gene: TRBD1
abundance: few
v_gene: TRBV25-1
CDR3nt: TGTGCCAGCAGCCCCGGGACAGGGCCCTATGGCTACACCTTC
CDR3aa: CASSPGTGPYGYTF

j_gene: TRBJ1-1
d_gene: TRBD1
abundance: NA
v_gene: TRBV3-1/TRBV3-2
CDR3nt: TGTGCCAGCAGCCACGGGACAGGGGGTGAAGCTTTCTTT
CDR3aa: CASSHGTGGEAFF

j_gene: TRBJ2-2
d_gene: TRBD1
abundance: few
v_gene: TRBV2
CDR3nt: TGTGCCAGCAGAGACGGGACAGATTACACCGGGGAGCTGTTTTTT
CDR3aa: CASRDGTDYTGELFF

j_gene: TRBJ2-2
d_gene: NA
abundance: NA
v_gene: TRBV5-5
CDR3nt: TGTGCCAGCAGCGTTGAGTCCGGGGAGCTGTTTTTT
CDR3aa: CASSVESGELFF

j_gene: TRBJ2-3
d_gene: NA
abundance: NA
v_gene: TRBV14
CDR3nt: TGTGCCAGCAGCCAACAGCGAACGACAGGAGATACGCAGTATTTT
CDR3aa: CASSQQRTTGDTQYF

j_gene: TRBJ1-2
d_gene: NA
abundance: once
v_gene: TRBV6-5
CDR3nt: TGTGCCAGCAGTTACGCGGGGGGAAATGGCTACACCTTC
CDR3aa: CASSYAGGNGYTF

j_gene: TRBJ2-7
d_gene: NA
abundance: NA
v_gene: TRBV3-1/TRBV3-2
CDR3nt: TGTGCCAGCAGCCTTCGGGGGAGCGCCTACGAGCAGTACTTC
CDR3aa: CASSLRGSAYEQYF

j_gene: TRBJ1-1
d_gene: NA
abundance: NA
v_gene: TRBV27
CDR3nt: TGTGCCAGCAGTATAGGACAGAACACTGAAGCTTTCTTT
CDR3aa: CASSIGQNTEAFF

j_gene: TRBJ1-3
d_gene: NA
abundance: NA
v_gene: TRBV7-2
CDR3nt: TGTGCCAGCAGCAACCGACGGGGAGGTTTTGGAAACACCATATATTTT
CDR3aa: CASSNRRGGFGNTIYF

j_gene: TRBJ2-1
d_gene: NA
abundance: NA
v_gene: TRBV5-6
CDR3nt: TGTGCCAGCAGCTTGGGAGGGGTGACAGGAACGTACAATGAGCAGTTCTTC
CDR3aa: CASSLGGVTGTYNEQFF

j_gene: TRBJ2-3
d_gene: NA
abundance: few
v_gene: TRBV30
CDR3nt: TGTGCCTGGGGGAGAACTAGCACAGATACGCAGTATTTT
CDR3aa: CAWGRTSTDTQYF

j_gene: TRBJ2-7
d_gene: NA
abundance: NA
v_gene: TRBV20-1
CDR3nt: TGCAGTGCTAGTCCCCCGCGGGTCCCCTACGAGCAGTACTTC
CDR3aa: CSASPPRVPYEQYF

j_gene: TRBJ2-7
d_gene: TRBD1
abundance: NA
v_gene: TRBV7-9
CDR3nt: TGTGCCAGCAGCTTAGAGCGGACAGGGGCCTACGAGCAGTACTTC
CDR3aa: CASSLERTGAYEQYF

j_gene: TRBJ2-4
d_gene: TRBD2
abundance: NA
v_gene: TRBV6-1
CDR3nt: TGTGCCAGCAGTGAAGGTAGCGGGGGGGCGTCGGTGAACATTCAGTACTTC
CDR3aa: CASSEGSGGASVNIQYF

j_gene: TRBJ1-2
d_gene: NA
abundance: NA
v_gene: TRBV30
CDR3nt: TGTGCCTGGAGTGTAAGGGGGACGCGGTATGGCTACACCTTC
CDR3aa: CAWSVRGTRYGYTF

j_gene: TRBJ1-6
d_gene: TRBD1
abundance: NA
v_gene: TRBV27
CDR3nt: TGTGCCAGCAGGACGGGACAGGGGGGCTCACCCCTCCACTTT
CDR3aa: CASRTGQGGSPLHF

j_gene: TRBJ2-1
d_gene: NA
abundance: NA
v_gene: TRBV19
CDR3nt: TGTGCCAGTAGTGCGGCGGGTAGGGGGGGGTCCTACAATGAGCAGTTCTTC
CDR3aa: CASSAAGRGGSYNEQFF

j_gene: TRBJ1-3
d_gene: NA
abundance: few
v_gene: TRBV5-6
CDR3nt: TGTGCCAGCAGCTTGGCAGCGGGAAACACCATATATTTT
CDR3aa: CASSLAAGNTIYF

j_gene: TRBJ1-6
d_gene: TRBD1
abundance: NA
v_gene: TRBV9
CDR3nt: TGTGCCAGCAGCGTAGCGGACAGGGCGAATTCACCCCTCCACTTT
CDR3aa: CASSVADRANSPLHF

j_gene: TRBJ2-1
d_gene: TRBD2
abundance: NA
v_gene: TRBV18
CDR3nt: TGTGCCAGCTCACCGGGACTAGCGGGGGTCTCCTACAATGAGCAGTTCTTC
CDR3aa: CASSPGLAGVSYNEQFF